A selection of T cell receptor beta chains follows, all from one sample in a study of cytomegalovirus exposure and HLA in healthy donors. The protocol was immunoSEQ multiplex PCR, while the TCRdb copy is restricted to in-frame clones and leaves out a portion. The sample has some 130,000 clones, about 80% seen once. The sequenced sample consisted of PBMCs. The receptor source for this set is a human donor in good health. CDR3s include the opening cysteine and the closing phenylalanine or tryptophan. D genes are given only for firm matches. The size field is filled for only some rows; it gives once, few, many or a size class.

j_call | clone_size | d_call | v_call | cdr3_aa | cdr3_nt
TRBJ2-7 | . | TRBD1 | TRBV5-6 | CASSLQGANYEQYF | TGTGCCAGCAGCCTACAGGGGGCCAACTACGAGCAGTACTTC
TRBJ2-7 | . | . | TRBV5-1 | CASSLDLRAEQYF | TGCGCCAGCAGCTTGGACCTGAGGGCCGAGCAGTACTTC
TRBJ1-2 | . | TRBD1 | TRBV5-1 | CASSPGQGGNYGYTF | TGCGCCAGCAGCCCGGGACAGGGGGGTAACTATGGCTACACCTTC
TRBJ2-3 | few | TRBD2 | TRBV2 | CASSSRGGTDTQYF | TGTGCCAGCAGTAGCCGGGGGGGCACAGATACGCAGTATTTT
TRBJ2-7 | . | . | TRBV7-9 | CASSLDLGQRYEQYF | TGTGCCAGCAGCTTAGATCTGGGACAACGCTACGAGCAGTACTTC
TRBJ1-2 | . | TRBD1 | TRBV9 | CASSHEDRGQNYGYTF | TGTGCCAGCAGTCACGAAGACAGGGGGCAGAACTATGGCTACACCTTC
TRBJ2-1 | . | TRBD1 | TRBV10-1 | CASSDRGSYNEQFF | TGCGCCAGCAGTGACAGGGGGTCCTACAATGAGCAGTTCTTC
TRBJ2-7 | . | . | TRBV15 | CATSKEVAGPYEQYF | TGTGCCACCAGCAAAGAGGTGGCAGGGCCCTACGAGCAGTACTTC
TRBJ2-5 | . | . | TRBV18 | CASSPQGRQETQYF | TGTGCCAGCTCACCTCAAGGGAGACAAGAGACCCAGTACTTC
TRBJ2-5 | . | . | TRBV2 | CASSEARETQYF | TGTGCCAGCAGTGAAGCGCGGGAGACCCAGTACTTC
TRBJ2-1 | . | TRBD1 | TRBV7-3 | CASGGTGGPSNEQFF | TGTGCCAGCGGGGGGACAGGGGGGCCTTCCAATGAGCAGTTCTTC
TRBJ2-7 | . | . | TRBV11-3 | CASSRGQTYEQYF | TGTGCCAGCAGCCGCGGACAGACCTACGAGCAGTACTTC
TRBJ2-7 | . | . | TRBV11-2 | CASSFKGDSYEQYF | TGTGCCAGCAGTTTCAAAGGGGATTCCTACGAGCAGTACTTC
TRBJ2-7 | . | . | TRBV20-1 | CSASPIYEQYF | TGCAGTGCTAGTCCTATTTACGAGCAGTACTTC